This passage covers 15 T cell receptor beta chains from one sample sequenced in a study of identical twins (dated by TCRdb to between 2015 and 2016). The method behind the library was 5' RACE. The listed sequencing device is Illumina HiSeq 2000. TCRdb passed the public sequencing reads through fastp at Q25 and MiXCR, retaining productive beta sequences. Every entry covers one CDR3 protein and lists the most common genes and DNA from its rows. The table for this sample lists hundreds of thousands of distinct CDR3 sequences; 21% of them were counted only once. The ten most abundant clones make up around 4.5% of the sample. The same specimen was also included in a second study, on T cells expressing NK-cell markers.

Sequenced sample: PBMCs. The receptor set was obtained from a young woman in good health.

The rearrangement uses TRBV27 and TRBJ2-7; D ambiguous. CDR3 size: 14 residues. Trimming stripped 0 bases from V and 7 bases from J, with 13 bases between. CDR1 is MNHEY, CDR2 SMNVEV, per germline (reference sequence). The CDR3 DNA reads TGTGCCAGCAGTTTATCGATTAGTTCGCGTGAGCAGTACTTC. Protein: CASSLSISSREQYF.

The genes are TRBV20-1 and TRBJ1-6; D gene uncertain. The CDR3 loop spans 14 amino acids. V was cut by 6 bases and J by 6 bases, with 15 bases left in between. Germline loops: CDR1 DFQATT, CDR2 SNEGSKA (reference sequence). This CDR3 is CSAAPGRSNSPLHF. The CDR3 bases are TGCAGTGCAGCTCCGGGCCGATCTAATTCACCCCTCCACTTT.

This clonotype was observed many times. The rearrangement uses TRBV7-9 and TRBJ1-2; a possible D gene is TRBD1 (5 bases). The CDR3 loop spans 11 amino acids. CDR1 is SEHNR, CDR2 FQNEAQ, per germline (reference sequence). The V end lost 7 bases, the J end lost 12 bases, and 15 bases lay between the germline ends. The CDR3 loop is CASINRGAHTF. The DNA for the CDR3 is TGTGCCAGCATCAACCGGGGCGCCCACACCTTC.

The rearrangement links TRBV24-1 to TRBJ1-2; the match to TRBD1 covers 7 bases. This CDR3 is 14 amino acids long. J gave up 3 bases and V 0 bases, and 0 bases lay outside the gene matches. Looked up from germline, CDR1 is KGHDR and CDR2 is SFDVKD. The CDR3 here is CATSDLDRDYGYTF. In DNA, the CDR3 is TGTGCCACCAGTGATTTGGACAGGGACTATGGCTACACCTTC.

The chain joins TRBV6-1 to TRBJ1-3, with 7 nucleotides matching TRBD1. The CDR3 spans 18 residues. Germline CDR1 is MNHNS and CDR2 is SASEGT. With 5 bases clipped from V and 0 bases from J, the junction kept 13 bases outside the gene matches. The CDR3 region is CASSPTGLPVNSGNTIYF. CDR3 nucleotide sequence: TGTGCCAGCAGTCCGACAGGGTTGCCAGTCAACTCTGGAAACACCATATATTTT.

The chain links TRBV7-9 to TRBJ2-7, with 8 bases fitting TRBD1. The V and J ends lost 4 bases and 6 bases, in that order; junction bases with no gene match: 8. CDR3 length: 14 residues. In germline, CDR1 is SEHNR, CDR2 FQNEAQ (reference sequence). The chain's CDR3 is CASSSWTGRTEQYF. The CDR3 DNA sequence: TGTGCCAGCAGCTCCTGGACAGGGCGAACCGAGCAGTACTTC.

This clonotype was seen only a few times. The chain carries TRBV29-1 and TRBJ2-5; perhaps TRBD2 as D (6 bases). Trimming removed 4 bases from V and 3 bases from J, with 18 bases in between. This CDR3 comprises 15 residues. Germline values: CDR1 SQVTM, CDR2 ANQGSEA. CDR3 in DNA: TGCAGCGTTGCACCCCGGCAGGGAGGTGAAGAGACCCAGTACTTC. Protein sequence: CSVAPRQGGEETQYF.

The chain joins TRBV20-1 to TRBJ2-2; TRBD2 matches at 7 bases. Losses at the gene ends were 3 bases for V and 5 bases for J; bases not matched to a gene: 0. Germline values: CDR1 DFQATT, CDR2 SNEGSKA (reference sequence). The CDR3 is made up of 12 amino acids. CDR3 DNA: TGCAGTGCTAGTAGCGGGACCGGGGAGCTGTTTTTT. Protein: CSASSGTGELFF.

A few counts support this clonotype. This chain links TRBV7-9 with TRBJ2-7; 10 bases map to TRBD2. Trimming removed 2 bases from V and 4 bases from J; junction bases left unmatched: 5. The CDR3 extends over 15 amino acids. Germline loops: CDR1 SEHNR, CDR2 FQNEAQ (reference sequence). This chain's CDR3 is CASSLRLAGEYEQYF. The CDR3, as DNA: TGTGCCAGCAGCTTACGGCTAGCGGGGGAGTACGAGCAGTACTTC. Filled out from reference TRBV7-9 and TRBJ2-7, the complete variable domain reads DTGVSQNPRHKITKRGQNVTFRCDPISEHNRLYWYRQTLGQGPEFLTYFQNEAQLEKSRLLSDRFSAERPKGSFSTLEIQRTEQGDSAMYLCASSLRLAGEYEQYFGPGTRLTVT.

This clonotype was picked up a small number of times. The chain links TRBV29-1 to TRBJ2-7; TRBD1 aligns across 7 bases. With V trimmed by 7 bases and J by 3 bases, 6 bases remained unmatched. The length of the CDR3 is 12 residues. CDR1 is SQVTM and CDR2 is ANQGSEA in the germline V gene. The CDR3: CSGRTGGYEQYF. The CDR3 coding sequence is TGCAGCGGACGGACAGGAGGCTACGAGCAGTACTTC.

This clonotype has just a few counts. Written as DNA, the CDR3 is TGTGCCATCTCAGTACAGGGAGGGCAGTACTTC. Protein sequence: CAISVQGGQYF. This chain links TRBV7-6 with TRBJ2-7; D may match TRBD1 or TRBD2 (6 bases each). This CDR3 contains 11 residues. The germline gives CDR1 SGHVS, CDR2 FNYEAQ. V was pared by 10 bases and J by 9 bases, with 16 bases between.

The chain is built from TRBV12-3 or TRBV12-4 and TRBJ2-7; TRBD1 or TRBD2 may be the D gene (5 bases each). The CDR3 spans 16 residues. Trimming removed 3 bases at V and 2 bases at J, with 17 bases between. This CDR3 reads CASSLGQGRRAYEQYF. CDR3 nucleotide sequence: TGTGCCAGCAGTTTGGGGCAGGGCCGGCGGGCCTACGAGCAGTACTTC.

This clonotype was counted at least ten times. A much larger clone differs by one base, so this may be a read error. This chain links TRBV6-5 with TRBJ2-5, with D uncertain. Germline values: CDR1 MNHEY, CDR2 SVGAGI. Trimming cost V 6 bases and J 0 bases, with 2 bases left between them. The CDR3 has 11 residues. The CDR3 region has the DNA TGTGCCAGCAGGTACCAAGAGACCCAGTACTTC. Translated: CASRYQETQYF.

In this sample, this clonotype turned up a few times. This chain connects TRBV20-1 to TRBJ2-7; TRBD1 matches at 8 bases. Germline CDR1 and CDR2: DFQATT and SNEGSKA (reference sequence). V shed 5 bases and J 3 bases; nucleotides not matched to a gene: 6. The CDR3 has 13 residues. The CDR3 region has the DNA TGCAGTGCTGGCCGGACAGGGTTCTACGAGCAGTACTTC. Residues: CSAGRTGFYEQYF.

The V call is TRBV12-3 or TRBV12-4, the J call TRBJ2-1; maybe TRBD2 (6 bases). Trimming cost V 7 bases and J 4 bases, with 14 bases left between them. The length of the CDR3 is 14 residues. Here the CDR3 DNA reads TGTGCCAGCAATTCCGGGACTCGGTACAATGAGCAGTTCTTC. It specifies CASNSGTRYNEQFF.